These 27 T cell receptor beta chains came from one sample sequenced in a study of blood T cell repertoires in COVID-19 (dated by TCRdb to 2019 to 2021). Libraries were constructed by the immunoSEQ multiplex PCR assay. This is the immuneACCESS table as TCRdb keeps it, with only in-frame sequences that have V and J called. A part of the clones is gone; compared with another copy, unresolved V genes explain less than half, and the rest is unexplained. A total of tens of thousands of clones appear in this sample, roughly 80% of them only once. The ten largest clonotypes hold 15% to 20% of the sample. The specimen sequenced was peripheral blood. These receptors all stem from a man between 60 and 75 years old with COVID-19, enrolled during active disease.

The chain carries TRBV6-5 and TRBJ1-1; D not certain. The germline V gene has CDR1 MNHEY and CDR2 SVGAGI. CDR3 size: 14 residues. V was trimmed by 1 base and J by 1 base, leaving 7 bases between them. CDR3 coding DNA: TGTGCCAGCAGTTACTTTTCAGGGAACACTGAAGCTTTCTTT. Its protein is CASSYFSGNTEAFF.

The J gene is TRBJ2-1, the V gene TRBV3-1 (or the pseudogene TRBV3-2); 12 bases are a match to TRBD2. The CDR3 has 15 residues. Germline assignment: CDR1 LGHDT and CDR2 YNNKEL (reference sequence). Germline trimming cut 5 bases from V and 5 bases from J; bases unmatched to any gene: 4. CDR3 bases: TGTGCCAGCAGCATAAGGACTAGCGGGGACAATGAGCAGTTCTTC. Its protein product is CASSIRTSGDNEQFF.

The chain couples TRBV5-4 to TRBJ2-3, with 7 bases lining up with TRBD2. The trim removed 2 bases at V and 0 bases at J, leaving 6 bases unmatched. CDR3 length: 16 amino acids. The V gene's germline CDR1 is SGHNT and CDR2 YYREEE (reference sequence). The CDR3: CASSFPGSGSTDTQYF. The CDR3 DNA reads as TGTGCCAGCAGCTTTCCGGGTAGCGGGAGCACAGATACGCAGTATTTT.

This chain links TRBV7-9 with TRBJ1-2; D is ambiguous. Trimming removed 2 bases from V and 2 bases from J, with 12 bases in between. This CDR3 is built from 15 residues. Germline lookup yields CDR1 SEHNR and CDR2 FQNEAQ (reference sequence). The chain's CDR3 is CASSLFGELNYGYTF. In DNA, the CDR3 is TGTGCCAGCAGCTTATTTGGGGAGCTCAACTATGGCTACACCTTC.

The V call is TRBV9, the J call TRBJ1-1, with 10 nucleotides matching TRBD1. This CDR3 contains 16 residues. Germline V gene lookup returns CDR1 SGDLS and CDR2 YYNGEE. Losses at the gene ends were 3 bases for V and 2 bases for J; bases not matched to a gene: 7. CDR3 DNA sequence: TGTGCCAGCAGCGCCCCGGGACAGGGGAGAAACACTGAAGCTTTCTTT. This encodes CASSAPGQGRNTEAFF.

The chain has TRBV2 and TRBJ2-3; D might be TRBD1 (6 bases). From germline, CDR1 is SNHLY and CDR2 FYNNEI. This CDR3 is built from 14 residues. V dropped 6 bases and J dropped 3 bases, with 13 bases sitting between them. CDR3 nucleotides: TGTGCCAGCAGCAGGGGTCCTGGTACAGATACGCAGTATTTT. Translating it yields CASSRGPGTDTQYF. Supplemented by reference TRBV2 and TRBJ2-3, the full variable domain reads EPEVTQTPSHQVTQMGQEVILRCVPISNHLYFYWYRQILGQKVEFLVSFYNNEISEKSEIFDDQFSVERPDGSNFTLKIRSTKLEDSAMYFCASSRGPGTDTQYFGPGTRLTVL.

The chain carries TRBV9 and TRBJ2-5, with 12 nucleotides matching TRBD2. Germline CDR1 reads SGDLS; CDR2 reads YYNGEE. The CDR3 is 14 residues long. V lost 7 bases, J lost 2 bases, and 3 bases stayed unmatched. CDR3 in amino acids: CASGGTSGQETQYF. The CDR3, as DNA: TGTGCCAGCGGAGGGACTAGCGGGCAAGAGACCCAGTACTTC.

J is TRBJ2-2 and V is TRBV7-3; 8 nucleotides match TRBD1. Germline lookup yields CDR1 SGHTA and CDR2 FQGTGA. The CDR3 runs to 15 residues. J gave up 0 bases and V 5 bases, and 2 bases lay outside the gene matches. For the CDR3, the DNA is TGTGCCAGCAGCGCACAGGGGGCGAACACCGGGGAGCTGTTTTTT. It specifies CASSAQGANTGELFF.

The V call is TRBV6-4, the J call TRBJ2-1, with 13 bases aligning to TRBD2. CDR1 is MRHNA, CDR2 SNTAGT, per germline. V was clipped by 2 bases and J by 5 bases; unmatched bases: 6. The CDR3 contains 17 residues. The CDR3 protein is CASSDERTSGGHNEQFF. The CDR3 nucleotides are TGTGCCAGCAGTGACGAGAGGACTAGCGGGGGACACAATGAGCAGTTCTTC.

The chain joins TRBV3-1 (or the pseudogene TRBV3-2) to TRBJ2-7; 10 nucleotides match TRBD2. V dropped 6 bases and J dropped 0; count of bases not matched to a gene: 5. Germline V gene lookup returns CDR1 LGHDT and CDR2 YNNKEL (reference sequence). The CDR3 totals 15 residues. The CDR3 loop is CASSKGLAVSYEQYF. The DNA for the CDR3 is TGTGCCAGCAGTAAAGGACTAGCGGTCTCCTACGAGCAGTACTTC.

The V and J genes are TRBV19 and TRBJ1-4; 8 bases agree with TRBD1. The V gene's germline CDR1 is LNHDA and CDR2 SQIVND (reference sequence). J lost 11 bases, V lost 9 bases, and 17 bases had no gene match. There are 15 residues in the CDR3. CDR3 nucleotide sequence: TGTGCCAGCCTAGCCCTTGACAGGGGAAGAGGGAAACTGTTTTTT. Translated, it gives CASLALDRGRGKLFF.

A single count supports this clone. The CDR3 spells CAIRGTGNTGELFF. The CDR3 DNA follows: TGTGCCATCAGGGGGACAGGGAATACCGGGGAGCTGTTTTTT. This chain uses TRBV10-3 with TRBJ2-2; 9 nucleotides align to TRBD1. Germline V gives CDR1 ENHRY, CDR2 SYGVKD. The CDR3 contains 14 residues. V trimming: 6 bases; J trimming: 5 bases; junction bases outside the gene matches: 4.

This clone was observed a few times. V gene TRBV7-9 combines with J gene TRBJ1-1; D gene ambiguous. V lost 5 bases and J 2 bases, leaving 9 bases between the germline ends. From germline, CDR1 is SEHNR and CDR2 FQNEAQ (reference sequence). This CDR3 has 13 amino acids. The CDR3 reads CASSRTINTEAFF. As DNA, the CDR3 is TGTGCCAGCAGCCGAACTATAAACACTGAAGCTTTCTTT.

The chain links TRBV30 to TRBJ1-1; D uncertain. From germline, CDR1 is GTSNPN and CDR2 SVGIG (reference sequence). V dropped 1 base and J dropped 4 bases, with 10 bases sitting between them. CDR3 size: 13 residues. DNA for the CDR3: TGTGCCTGGAGTGACTCTCCGATCACTGAAGCTTTCTTT. Translating gives CAWSDSPITEAFF. Variable domain in full (rest from reference TRBV30 and TRBJ1-1): SQTIHQWPATLVQPVGSPLSLECTVEGTSNPNLYWYRQAAGRGLQLLFYSVGIGQISSEVPQNLSASRPQDRQFILSSKKLLLSDSGFYLCAWSDSPITEAFFGQGTRLTVV.

The chain combines TRBV9 with TRBJ2-5, with 7 bases identical to TRBD2. Germline CDR1 is SGDLS and CDR2 is YYNGEE. V dropped 2 bases and J dropped 5; count of bases not matched to a gene: 9. CDR3 length equals 15 residues. The CDR3 DNA reads TGTGCCAGCAGCGTGGGTCCGGCGGGAGACGAGACCCAGTACTTC. Protein product: CASSVGPAGDETQYF.

V and J are TRBV9 and TRBJ2-3, with D possibly TRBD2 on 5 matching bases. This CDR3 is built from 13 residues. CDR1 SGDLS and CDR2 YYNGEE come from the germline V gene. Deletions cut 4 bases from V and 5 bases from J, with 11 bases between. For the CDR3, the DNA is TGTGCCAGCAGCCCAAGGACTGGAGATACGCAGTATTTT. The encoded protein is CASSPRTGDTQYF.

V usage is TRBV11-2 and J usage is TRBJ1-5; 10 nucleotides match TRBD1. The V and J ends lost 4 bases and 2 bases, in that order; junction bases with no gene match: 2. CDR1 SGHAT and CDR2 FQNNGV come from the germline V gene. The CDR3 sequence is 15 residues long. The CDR3, as DNA: TGTGCCAGCAGCTACGGGACAGGGGGCAATCAGCCCCAGCATTTT. Translating it yields CASSYGTGGNQPQHF.

This clone showed up just once. This sequence joins TRBV24-1 and TRBJ1-4; D might be TRBD1 (5 bases). The CDR3 totals 14 residues. Trimming cost V 4 bases and J 4 bases, with 9 bases left between them. Germline V gene sequence: CDR1 KGHDR, CDR2 SFDVKD. In nucleotides, the CDR3 is TGTGCCACCAGTGACCCGACAGTTAATGAAAAACTGTTTTTT. Translating it yields CATSDPTVNEKLFF.

This chain connects TRBV9 to TRBJ2-3; 10 bases agree with TRBD2. The CDR3 extends over 15 amino acids. The V gene's germline CDR1 is SGDLS and CDR2 YYNGEE. With 2 bases clipped from V and 2 bases from J, the junction kept 2 bases outside the gene matches. In DNA, the CDR3 is TGTGCCAGCAGCGTTACTAGCGGGAACACAGATACGCAGTATTTT. The encoded protein is CASSVTSGNTDTQYF.

The V call is TRBV21-1, the J call TRBJ1-4; no DNA check was done on the table's D call, TRBD1. TRBV21-1 is given as a pseudogene. CDR3 size: 18 residues. CDR3 nucleotide sequence: TGTGCCAGCAGCAAAGCGGACCGGGACAGGGGGCATAATGAAAAACTGTTTTTT. Translated: CASSKADRDRGHNEKLFF.

V gene TRBV11-2 combines with J gene TRBJ1-6, with D possibly being TRBD1 (5 bases). V gave up 5 bases and J gave up 9 bases, with 17 bases separating them. Germline values: CDR1 SGHAT, CDR2 FQNNGV. The CDR3 extends over 15 amino acids. CDR3 sequence: CASSAMGGIGSPLHF. CDR3 nucleotides: TGTGCCAGCAGCGCGATGGGGGGAATTGGTTCACCCCTCCACTTT. The variable domain in full, with the rest retrieved from reference TRBV11-2 and TRBJ1-6, is EAGVAQSPRYKIIEKRQSVAFWCNPISGHATLYWYQQILGQGPKLLIQFQNNGVVDDSQLPKDRFSAERLKGVDSTLKIQPAKLEDSAVYLCASSAMGGIGSPLHFGNGTRLTVT.

This chain uses TRBV5-1 with TRBJ1-3; possible D gene TRBD1, 5 bases. CDR3 length equals 15 residues. V shed 4 bases and J shed 2 bases, with 13 bases lying between them. The germline gives CDR1 SGHRS, CDR2 YFSETQ. CDR3 amino acids: CASSQGAGTGNTIYF. The DNA for the CDR3 is TGCGCCAGCAGCCAAGGGGCAGGGACTGGAAACACCATATATTTT. The full variable domain, its missing parts supplied by reference TRBV5-1 and TRBJ1-3, is KAGVTQTPRYLIKTRGQQVTLSCSPISGHRSVSWYQQTPGQGLQFLFEYFSETQRNKGNFPGRFSGRQFSNSRSEMNVSTLELGDSALYLCASSQGAGTGNTIYFGEGSWLTVV.

This chain joins TRBV27 and TRBJ1-6; no definite D call. V was trimmed by 6 bases and J by 0 bases, leaving 9 bases between them. The CDR3 spans 15 residues. The V gene's germline CDR1 is MNHEY and CDR2 SMNVEV (reference sequence). Here the CDR3 DNA reads TGTGCCAGCAGGGCGGGCAGCTCCTATAATTCACCCCTCCACTTT. Translation gives CASRAGSSYNSPLHF.

V gene TRBV10-3 combines with J gene TRBJ1-1; 7 bases are a match to TRBD1. The junction had 0 bases not matched to a gene; V was cut back by 4 bases and J by 1 base. This CDR3 is built from 13 residues. Per germline, CDR1 ENHRY and CDR2 SYGVKD. For the CDR3, the DNA is TGTGCCATCAGTGGGACAGGGAACACTGAAGCTTTCTTT. It codes for CAISGTGNTEAFF.

This sequence joins TRBV10-1 and TRBJ2-3; no clear D. The germline V gene encodes CDR1 WNHNN and CDR2 SYGVQD (reference sequence). V was trimmed by 3 bases and J by 0 bases, leaving 4 bases between them. The CDR3 spans 13 residues. The CDR3 is CASSDRSTDTQYF. The CDR3 DNA reads as TGCGCCAGCAGTGACAGGAGCACAGATACGCAGTATTTT.

The CDR3 DNA is TGCGCCAGCAGCCGGCGCGGGACAGGGATCAATCAGCCCCAGCATTTT. This encodes CASSRRGTGINQPQHF. The chain is built from TRBV23-1 and TRBJ1-5, with 9 bases matching TRBD1. TRBV23-1 is an open reading frame, and its role is uncertain. The CDR3 totals 16 residues. V lost 6 bases, J lost 3 bases, and 9 bases stayed unmatched.

This clone was seen a few times. The chain has TRBV6-5 and TRBJ1-5; the D gene is possibly TRBD1 (5 bases). CDR1 MNHEY and CDR2 SVGAGI come from the germline V gene. The CDR3 extends over 13 amino acids. V shed 5 bases and J shed 7 bases, with 12 bases lying between them. In DNA, the CDR3 is TGTGCCAGCAGTCATGAACGACAGCAGCCCCAGCATTTT. Translation: CASSHERQQPQHF.